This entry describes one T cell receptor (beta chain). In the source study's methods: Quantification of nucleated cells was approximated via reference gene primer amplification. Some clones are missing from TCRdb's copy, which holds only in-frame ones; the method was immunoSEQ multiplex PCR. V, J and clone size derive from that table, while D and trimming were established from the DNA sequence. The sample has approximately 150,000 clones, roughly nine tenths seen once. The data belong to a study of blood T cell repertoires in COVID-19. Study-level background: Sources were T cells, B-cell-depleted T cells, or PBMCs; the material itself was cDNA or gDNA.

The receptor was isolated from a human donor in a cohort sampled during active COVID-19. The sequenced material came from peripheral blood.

As DNA, the CDR3 is TGTGCCAGTAGTCTTCTCCCAAGGACAGGGCCGAACACTGAAGCTTTCTTT. Translated, it gives CASSLLPRTGPNTEAFF. This sequence joins TRBV19 and TRBJ1-1; 8 positions match TRBD1. Germline trimming cut 5 bases from V and 1 base from J; bases unmatched to any gene: 12. This CDR3 has 17 residues. The V gene's germline CDR1 is LNHDA and CDR2 SQIVND (reference sequence).